The 21 T cell receptor beta chains below come from one sample, sequenced in a study of brain metastases from non-small cell lung cancer. TCRdb keeps only in-frame clones here, not all; method: immunoSEQ multiplex PCR. The table includes 3,500 to 4,500 clones, approximately 90% detected once. The source material was primary lung tumor tissue. Source of these receptors: a donor at least 40 years old with non-small cell lung cancer.

The chain is built from TRBV28 and TRBJ1-2; 7 bases agree with TRBD1. The V gene's germline CDR1 is MDHEN and CDR2 SYDVKM. The trim removed 7 bases at V and 8 bases at J, leaving 7 bases unmatched. The CDR3 has 12 amino acids. As DNA, the CDR3 is TGTGCCAGCACCTCACAGGGACAGGGCTACACCTTC. Translating gives CASTSQGQGYTF.

The chain uses TRBV15 and TRBJ1-4; tentative D call: TRBD1 (5 bases). This CDR3 is built from 14 residues. Trimming shortened V by 0 bases and J by 8 bases, and 10 bases separated the two germline ends. Germline V gives CDR1 LNHNV, CDR2 YYDKDF (reference sequence). The CDR3 reads CATSRDRVGEKLFF. Written as DNA, the CDR3 is TGTGCCACCAGCAGAGACAGGGTCGGCGAAAAACTGTTTTTT.

This sequence joins TRBV11-1 and TRBJ2-5, with 10 bases lining up with TRBD1. CDR3 length: 13 residues. The J segment lost 4 bases and the V segment lost 5 bases, leaving 1 base of the junction unmatched. The V gene's germline CDR1 is SGHAT and CDR2 FQDESV (reference sequence). Here the CDR3 reads CASSRDRGETQYF. The CDR3 coding sequence is TGTGCCAGCAGCCGGGACAGGGGAGAGACCCAGTACTTC.

This chain links TRBV14 with TRBJ2-4; no clear D. In germline, CDR1 is SGHDN, CDR2 FVKESK. Trimming took off 1 base at V and 11 bases at J, with 6 bases between the two ends. This CDR3 has 11 amino acids. CDR3 DNA: TGTGCCAGCAGCCAAGCAGGTTTTCAGTACTTC. As protein: CASSQAGFQYF. The full variable domain, completed using reference TRBV14 and TRBJ2-4, is EAGVTQFPSHSVIEKGQTVTLRCDPISGHDNLYWYRRVMGKEIKFLLHFVKESKQDESGMPNNRFLAERTGGTYSTLKVQPAELEDSGVYFCASSQAGFQYFGAGTRLSVL.

The chain carries TRBV2 and TRBJ1-1; the D gene is possibly TRBD1 (6 bases). Per the germline V gene, CDR1 is SNHLY and CDR2 is FYNNEI. V lost 8 bases and J 5 bases, leaving 12 bases between the germline ends. This CDR3 spans 12 amino acids. The CDR3 here is CASDRHDTEAFF. Here the CDR3 DNA reads TGTGCCAGCGACAGGCACGATACTGAAGCTTTCTTT.

V and J are TRBV19 and TRBJ2-5; TRBD1 matches 10 bases. The CDR3 runs 16 residues. Germline assignment: CDR1 LNHDA and CDR2 SQIVND (reference sequence). V dropped 1 base and J dropped 5; count of bases not matched to a gene: 7. CDR3 sequence (DNA): TGTGCCAGTAGTATAGTCCCGGGACAGGGGAAGGAGACCCAGTACTTC. Its translation is CASSIVPGQGKETQYF.

The V gene is TRBV7-9, the J gene TRBJ2-7, with D perhaps TRBD2 (5 bases). Germline V gene data show CDR1 as SEHNR and CDR2 as FQNEAQ (reference sequence). V gave up 1 base and J gave up 8 bases, with 9 bases separating them. CDR3 size: 12 residues. CDR3 in DNA: TGTGCCAGCAGCTTAGATTCGGGGAAGCAGTACTTC. This sequence encodes CASSLDSGKQYF.

The rearrangement joins TRBV7-3 to TRBJ2-2, with 15 positions matching TRBD2. CDR3 size: 17 residues. After removal of 5 bases from V and 8 bases from J, the junction contained 9 bases not matched to a gene. Per the germline V gene, CDR1 is SGHTA and CDR2 is FQGTGA. Here the CDR3 reads CASSPRTSGGATGELFF. For the CDR3, the DNA is TGTGCCAGCAGCCCCCGGACTAGCGGGGGGGCCACGGGGGAGCTGTTTTTT.

The CDR3 DNA reads as TGTGCCAGCTCGCCCGGGACAGGAAGTAAGGCTGAAGCTTTCTTT. This translates into CASSPGTGSKAEAFF. V is TRBV18 and J is TRBJ1-1; TRBD1 matches 8 bases. Germline values: CDR1 KGHSH, CDR2 LQKENI. The V gene end was trimmed by 6 bases and the J gene end by 6 bases; junction bases not matched to a gene: 12. This CDR3 region has 15 residues.

The chain is built from TRBV6-5 and TRBJ1-2, with D maybe TRBD1 (6 bases). This CDR3 spans 16 amino acids. Trimming removed 4 bases at V and 4 bases at J, with 19 bases between. From germline, CDR1 is MNHEY and CDR2 SVGAGI. This chain's CDR3 is CASSSNLGAWAYGYTF. The CDR3 nucleotides read TGTGCCAGCAGTTCCAACCTGGGGGCCTGGGCCTATGGCTACACCTTC.

The chain carries TRBV6-5 and TRBJ1-2, with D maybe TRBD1 (5 bases). In germline, CDR1 is MNHEY, CDR2 SVGAGI. The V end was cut by 10 bases, the J end by 7 bases, with 19 bases between. This CDR3 spans 13 amino acids. CDR3: CATRVRGWSGYTF. In DNA, the CDR3 is TGTGCCACCCGAGTCCGGGGCTGGAGTGGCTACACCTTC.

Comment on this clone: A read error may account for a junction end that differs from germline. This chain connects TRBV6-1 to TRBJ2-7; D unclear. This CDR3 contains 12 residues. Germline values: CDR1 MNHNS, CDR2 SASEGT. The CDR3 sequence: CANSEDGYEQYF. The CDR3 nucleotides are TGTGCCAACAGTGAAGACGGGTACGAGCAGTACTTC.

This rearrangement joins TRBV4-1 to TRBJ2-3; either TRBD1 or TRBD2 may supply D (6 bases each). The CDR3 sequence is 16 residues long. With 1 base removed from V and 2 bases from J, the gap between germline ends came to 13 bases. The germline V gene encodes CDR1 MGHRA and CDR2 YSYEKL. The CDR3 loop is CASSQATGADTDTQYF. The CDR3 DNA follows: TGCGCCAGCAGCCAAGCCACGGGGGCAGACACAGATACGCAGTATTTT.

To note about this clone: The sample holds other DNA sequences that translate to the same CDR3. The V and J genes are TRBV19 and TRBJ2-5, with 8 bases aligning to TRBD2. Germline CDR1 reads LNHDA; CDR2 reads SQIVND (reference sequence). The CDR3 runs 13 residues. CDR3 protein: CASGGGSRETQYF. The CDR3 coding sequence is TGTGCTAGTGGCGGGGGGTCGCGGGAGACCCAGTACTTC.

This chain connects TRBV6-5 to TRBJ2-2; maybe TRBD2 (6 bases). V gave up 5 bases and J gave up 2 bases, with 12 bases separating them. The CDR3 runs 15 residues. CDR1 and CDR2 (germline): MNHEY, SVGAGI. CDR3 sequence: CASSKPGVNTGELFF. In DNA form, the CDR3 reads TGTGCCAGCAGTAAGCCGGGGGTTAACACCGGGGAGCTGTTTTTT.

This clone has just one count. The chain combines TRBV6-1 with TRBJ2-4; the D is unclear. In germline, CDR1 is MNHNS, CDR2 SASEGT. Between the trimmed V and J ends, which lost 4 bases and 0 bases, there was a span of 13 bases. The CDR3 contains 16 residues. The CDR3 coding sequence is TGTGCCAGCAGTGCCCTGCCGGCCCTAGCCAAAAACATTCAGTACTTC. Translating gives CASSALPALAKNIQYF.

The chain joins TRBV20-1 to TRBJ2-7; D remains ambiguous. Trimming removed 5 bases at V and 2 bases at J, with 7 bases between. The germline V gene has CDR1 DFQATT and CDR2 SNEGSKA (reference sequence). CDR3 length: 11 amino acids. CDR3 protein: CSAGVTYEQYF. DNA for the CDR3: TGCAGTGCTGGCGTGACCTACGAGCAGTACTTC.

This clone came up once. The V gene is TRBV6-4, the J gene TRBJ2-1; D unresolved. CDR1 and CDR2 (germline): MRHNA, SNTAGT. CDR3 length: 13 residues. V gave up 4 bases and J gave up 5 bases, with 9 bases separating them. The CDR3 DNA reads as TGTGCCAGCAGTGGGGAACTGGACAATGAGCAGTTCTTC. This codes for CASSGELDNEQFF.

This clone turned up a few times. This chain connects TRBV7-3 to TRBJ2-3; 10 bases align to TRBD2. There are 16 residues in the CDR3. Germline values: CDR1 SGHTA, CDR2 FQGTGA. After removal of 5 bases from V and 5 bases from J, the junction contained 10 bases not matched to a gene. Written as DNA, the CDR3 is TGTGCCAGCAGCCCGCGGGTAGCGGGGGGCGGAGATACGCAGTATTTT. This encodes CASSPRVAGGGDTQYF.

The CDR3 region has the DNA TGTGCCAGCAGTTTAGGTACAGATACGCAGTATTTT. It yields the protein CASSLGTDTQYF. The chain joins TRBV12-3 or TRBV12-4 to TRBJ2-3; no definite D call. The V and J ends lost 1 base and 3 bases respectively, with 2 bases between them. The CDR3 length is 12 residues.

V is TRBV5-6 and J is TRBJ2-7, with D unresolved. Germline assignment: CDR1 SGHDT and CDR2 YYEEEE. V was cut by 2 bases and J by 0 bases, with 9 bases left in between. CDR3 length equals 14 residues. CDR3: CASSFGPFSYEQYF. DNA for the CDR3: TGTGCCAGCAGCTTTGGACCTTTCTCCTACGAGCAGTACTTC.